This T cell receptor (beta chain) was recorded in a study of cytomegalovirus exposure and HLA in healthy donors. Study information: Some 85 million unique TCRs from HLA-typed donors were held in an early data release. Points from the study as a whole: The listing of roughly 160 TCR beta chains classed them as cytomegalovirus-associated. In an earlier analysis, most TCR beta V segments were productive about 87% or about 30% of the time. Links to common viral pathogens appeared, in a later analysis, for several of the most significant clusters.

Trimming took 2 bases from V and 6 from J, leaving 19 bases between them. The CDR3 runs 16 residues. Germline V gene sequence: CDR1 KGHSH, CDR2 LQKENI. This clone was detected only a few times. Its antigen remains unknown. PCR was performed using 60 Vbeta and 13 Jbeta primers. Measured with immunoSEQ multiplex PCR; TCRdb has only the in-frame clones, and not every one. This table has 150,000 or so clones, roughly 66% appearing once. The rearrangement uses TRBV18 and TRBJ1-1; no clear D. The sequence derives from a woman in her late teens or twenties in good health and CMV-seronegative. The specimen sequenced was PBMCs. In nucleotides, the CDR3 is TGTGCCAGCTCACCAGCGGCGCCAGGTAAGGGAGCTGAAGCTTTCTTT. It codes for CASSPAAPGKGAEAFF.